This TCR beta chain was profiled in a study of vaccination effects on CD4 cells after COVID-19. With respect to this clone: Antigen: not known.

CDR3 size: 16 residues. V shed 0 bases, J shed 4 bases, and the junction held 4 bases outside the gene matches. Germline lookup yields CDR1 LGHNA and CDR2 YNFKEQ. Before any sequencing was done, the ViraFEST assay used viral peptide pools to expand antigen-specific CD4+ T cells. Researchers isolated CD4+ T cells once approximately eleven days of culture had elapsed. All participants had two doses of either the BNT162b2 or mRNA-1273 vaccine. Wells containing over 1.5 million PBMC each were cultured with around 9.1 IU/ml IL-2 and approximately 10 ug/ml peptides. Here immunoSEQ multiplex PCR was the method, and the copy in TCRdb shows in-frame clones only, minus some. The sample carries tens of thousands of clones, about three quarters recorded once.

This TCR derives from a human donor who received a COVID-19 vaccine. The specimen comprised CD4+ T cells from PBMCs cultured with HCoV-NL63 spike peptides, sampled after COVID-19 vaccination. The chain carries TRBV4-2 and TRBJ2-3, with TRBD2 matching 10 bases. In DNA form, the CDR3 reads TGTGCCAGCAGCCAAGAGCAGCGGGGGGGTCCAGATACGCAGTATTTT. This translates into CASSQEQRGGPDTQYF.